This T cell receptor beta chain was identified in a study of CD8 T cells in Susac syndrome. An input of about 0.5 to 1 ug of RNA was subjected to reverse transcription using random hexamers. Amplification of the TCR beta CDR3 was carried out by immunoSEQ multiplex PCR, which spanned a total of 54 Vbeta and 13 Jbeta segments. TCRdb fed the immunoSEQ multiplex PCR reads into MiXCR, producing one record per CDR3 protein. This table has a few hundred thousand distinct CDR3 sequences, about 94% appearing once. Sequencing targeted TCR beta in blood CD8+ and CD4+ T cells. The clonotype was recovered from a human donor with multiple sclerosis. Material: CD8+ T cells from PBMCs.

The CDR3 coding sequence is TGTGCCAGCAGCTTAGGTGACAGGGGAAGGTACGAGCAGTACTTC. Encoded protein: CASSLGDRGRYEQYF. This chain joins TRBV13 and TRBJ2-7; 8 bases are shared with TRBD1. Germline-derived CDR1 and CDR2 are PRHDT and FYEKMQ (reference sequence). V lost 0 bases to trimming and J lost 4 bases; unmatched junction nucleotides: 5. The CDR3 runs to 15 residues.